A selection of T cell receptor beta chains follows, all from one sample in a study of T cell responses to AZD1222 COVID-19 vaccine. Clones were read by immunoSEQ multiplex PCR, and TCRdb kept only the in-frame ones, dropping some. The table lists about 140,000 clones, 88% of them singletons. The specimen was peripheral blood, collected on day 0 of AZD1222 vaccination. These receptors were taken from an adult in good health. Both conserved end residues are part of each CDR3.

CDR3: CASSRIDNEQFF; V: TRBV27; J: TRBJ2-1
CDR3: CASSQALHLSNQPQHF; V: TRBV4-2; J: TRBJ1-5
CDR3: CASSPFAGASSYNEQFF; V: TRBV18; J: TRBJ2-1
CDR3: CASSVLTVSYEQYF; V: TRBV5-1; J: TRBJ2-7
CDR3: CASSLLTSGETTNYNEQFF; V: TRBV28; J: TRBJ2-1
CDR3: CSVEAVIYGYTF; V: TRBV29-1; J: TRBJ1-2
CDR3: CASSFGTGDSPLHF; V: TRBV7-6; J: TRBJ1-6
CDR3: CASANQGVGFFSNQPQHF; V: TRBV19; J: TRBJ1-5
CDR3: CASSQGWGATEAFF; V: TRBV3-1/TRBV3-2; J: TRBJ1-1
CDR3: CASAKAGEGYEQYF; V: TRBV3-1/TRBV3-2; J: TRBJ2-7
CDR3: CASSTSVQDYTF; V: TRBV28; J: TRBJ1-2
CDR3: CASSPGNEGSGEKLFF; V: TRBV7-9; J: TRBJ1-4
CDR3: CASSYKVDSPLHF; V: TRBV6-5; J: TRBJ1-6
CDR3: CASSKGFEAFF; V: TRBV25-1; J: TRBJ1-1
CDR3: CASSLALSVEQYF; V: TRBV27; J: TRBJ2-7
CDR3: CASSSGNEQFF; V: TRBV7-2; J: TRBJ2-1
CDR3: CAIRTGSEAFF; V: TRBV10-3; J: TRBJ1-1
CDR3: CAWSATAFTEAFF; V: TRBV30; J: TRBJ1-1
CDR3: CASSGLAVTGELFF; V: TRBV9; J: TRBJ2-2
CDR3: CASSPRGRYAYEQYF; V: TRBV9; J: TRBJ2-7
CDR3: CATGQGDTIYF; V: TRBV9; J: TRBJ1-3
CDR3: CASSPNPGQGTNTIYF; V: TRBV3-1/TRBV3-2; J: TRBJ1-3
CDR3: CATSRGTSSSYEQYF; V: TRBV15; J: TRBJ2-7
CDR3: CASSQVSGSGNIQYF; V: TRBV14; J: TRBJ2-4
CDR3: CAISDGRAGANVLTF; V: TRBV10-3; J: TRBJ2-6
CDR3: CASSFRDRGNTEAFF; V: TRBV5-1; J: TRBJ1-1
CDR3: CASSLEGGNGYEQYF; V: TRBV5-4; J: TRBJ2-7
CDR3: CASSLAEGPPNEKLFF; V: TRBV5-1; J: TRBJ1-4
CDR3: CATSRSGGGTYEQYF; V: TRBV15; J: TRBJ2-7
CDR3: CASSPPPGNTIYF; V: TRBV18; J: TRBJ1-3
CDR3: CASSLPDGTEAFF; V: TRBV5-4; J: TRBJ1-1
CDR3: CASSQPGTDTNTEAFF; V: TRBV4-2; J: TRBJ1-1
CDR3: CASSWGSSGANVLTF; V: TRBV6-5; J: TRBJ2-6
CDR3: CASSLNRGRGYTF; V: TRBV12-3/TRBV12-4; J: TRBJ1-2
CDR3: CASSQNRGGQLGELFF; V: TRBV11-3; J: TRBJ2-2
CDR3: CASSFAGITQRGYGYTF; V: TRBV28; J: TRBJ1-2
CDR3: CASSLPGGPTEQYF; V: TRBV7-2; J: TRBJ2-7
CDR3: CSTLSGQGGTEAFF; V: TRBV29-1; J: TRBJ1-1
CDR3: CASSHPPQGGFTYGYTF; V: TRBV3-1/TRBV3-2; J: TRBJ1-2
CDR3: CASSKGGEETQYF; V: TRBV5-4; J: TRBJ2-5
CDR3: CASSSRQGGNYGYTF; V: TRBV7-9; J: TRBJ1-2
CDR3: CASSSGPTGELFF; V: TRBV11-2; J: TRBJ2-2
CDR3: CASSSGQGSTEAFF; V: TRBV7-3; J: TRBJ1-1
CDR3: CASSADPTGLVRDEQFF; V: TRBV9; J: TRBJ2-1
CDR3: CAILEQYF; V: TRBV5-4; J: TRBJ2-7
CDR3: CASSHRVAGELFF; V: TRBV14; J: TRBJ2-2
CDR3: CASSSTAYGEQYF; V: TRBV11-2; J: TRBJ2-7
CDR3: CAAGHLYNEQFF; V: TRBV19; J: TRBJ2-1
CDR3: CASSFGSGSYEQYF; V: TRBV11-3; J: TRBJ2-7
CDR3: CASRDQMTGEVDNYGYTF; V: TRBV27; J: TRBJ1-2
CDR3: CASSLRTGTYNEQFF; V: TRBV27; J: TRBJ2-1
CDR3: CAWSSPRRAKETQYF; V: TRBV30; J: TRBJ2-5
CDR3: CASSGVSYEQYF; V: TRBV3-1/TRBV3-2; J: TRBJ2-7
CDR3: CASSSGQGAGPQHF; V: TRBV11-2; J: TRBJ1-5
CDR3: CSAQDRVNEQYF; V: TRBV29-1; J: TRBJ2-7
CDR3: CASSYGLASTDTQYF; V: TRBV6-5; J: TRBJ2-3
CDR3: CASGVTCEQYF; V: TRBV23-1; J: TRBJ2-7
CDR3: CASTLGGMRNEQYF; V: TRBV28; J: TRBJ2-7
CDR3: CATSPLLQDGYGYTF; V: TRBV19; J: TRBJ1-2